The 20 T cell receptor beta chains in this list originate from one sample, sequenced in a study of cytomegalovirus exposure and HLA in healthy donors. Primers included in the PCR were 60 Vbeta and 13 Jbeta primers. The repertoire was sequenced with immunoSEQ multiplex PCR; TCRdb's copy has only in-frame clones and lacks some. The table records roughly 190,000 clones, 75% to 90% of them present only once. The specimen was PBMCs. The receptors stem from a woman aged 18-29 years in good health and CMV-seronegative.

CDR3 region: CASSPHGKGGISGTETQYF. CDR3 nucleotide sequence: TGTGCCAGCAGTCCCCACGGCAAGGGGGGCATCAGCGGGACAGAGACCCAGTACTTC. The chain links TRBV28 to TRBJ2-5; weak D call: TRBD2 (7 bases). This CDR3 has 19 amino acids. The V and J ends lost 5 bases and 4 bases respectively, with 29 bases between them. Germline values: CDR1 MDHEN, CDR2 SYDVKM.

The genes are TRBV27 and TRBJ2-7, with a possible D match to TRBD2 (5 bases). V lost 4 bases and J lost 3, with 13 bases in between. Germline CDR1 MNHEY, CDR2 SMNVEV (reference sequence). This CDR3 comprises 14 residues. The CDR3 region is CASSSGLGGYEQYF. CDR3 sequence (DNA): TGTGCCAGCAGTTCCGGTCTCGGAGGCTACGAGCAGTACTTC.

This clone was seen only once. This chain connects TRBV28 to TRBJ1-2, with TRBD1 identical over 10 bases. Germline V gene sequence: CDR1 MDHEN, CDR2 SYDVKM. Trimming removed 6 bases from V and 8 bases from J; junction bases left unmatched: 9. The CDR3 extends over 14 amino acids. DNA for the CDR3: TGTGCCAGCAGCACGGGACAGGGGAGTTGGGGCTACACCTTC. This codes for CASSTGQGSWGYTF.

The CDR3: CASSPWGEETQYF. Here the CDR3 DNA reads TGTGCCAGCAGCCCCTGGGGAGAAGAGACCCAGTACTTC. The chain employs TRBV13 and TRBJ2-5; TRBD2 is a possible D gene (5 bases). Germline CDR1 PRHDT, CDR2 FYEKMQ (reference sequence). CDR3 length equals 13 residues. With 5 bases removed from V and 3 bases from J, the gap between germline ends came to 10 bases.

For the CDR3, the DNA is TGTGCCATCAGCGGGACACAGGACGAGCAGTACTTC. Protein sequence: CAISGTQDEQYF. This chain joins TRBV10-3 and TRBJ2-7, with D perhaps matching TRBD1 (6 bases). The CDR3 runs 12 residues. V shed 6 bases and J shed 5 bases, with 11 bases lying between them. Germline lookup yields CDR1 ENHRY and CDR2 SYGVKD.

This clone was detected only a few times. The chain links TRBV6-5 to TRBJ1-1, with D hard to call. This CDR3 has 13 residues. Germline V gene data show CDR1 as MNHEY and CDR2 as SVGAGI. The V end was cut by 5 bases, the J end by 2 bases, with 9 bases between. The CDR3 sequence: CASSGNTNTEAFF. DNA for the CDR3: TGTGCCAGCAGTGGTAACACCAACACTGAAGCTTTCTTT.

The rearrangement uses TRBV5-8 and TRBJ1-3; D gene ambiguous. V lost 1 base to trimming and J lost 0 bases, with 11 bases between them. The CDR3 runs 16 residues. The V gene's germline CDR1 is SGHTS and CDR2 YDEGEE. The CDR3 sequence is CASSLSTAFSGNTIYF. CDR3 nucleotides: TGTGCCAGCAGCTTGTCCACAGCTTTCTCTGGAAACACCATATATTTT.

The rearrangement links TRBV7-2 to TRBJ2-7, with 7 bases identical to TRBD1. Germline values: CDR1 SGHTA, CDR2 FQGNSA. The trim removed 5 bases at V and 2 bases at J, leaving 9 bases unmatched. The CDR3 runs 15 residues. The CDR3: CASSLFGDSPYEQYF. DNA for the CDR3: TGTGCCAGCAGCCTCTTTGGGGACAGCCCCTACGAGCAGTACTTC.

In this sample, this clone turned up a few times. The chain links TRBV6-5 to TRBJ1-2; 10 bases map to TRBD1. The CDR3 is 15 amino acids. V shed 0 bases, J shed 5 bases, and the junction held 3 bases outside the gene matches. Germline V gene sequence: CDR1 MNHEY, CDR2 SVGAGI. The CDR3 DNA reads TGTGCCAGCAGTTACTCGGGGACAGGGGAGTATGGCTACACCTTC. This translates into CASSYSGTGEYGYTF.

This sequence joins TRBV15 and TRBJ2-2, with D uncertain. The germline CDR1 and CDR2 sequences are LNHNV and YYDKDF (reference sequence). The CDR3 has 13 residues. Trimming shortened V by 0 bases and J by 17 bases, and 16 bases separated the two germline ends. The chain's CDR3 is CATSRDMQYRCFF. DNA for the CDR3: TGTGCCACCAGCAGAGATATGCAGTATCGCTGTTTTTTT.

This CDR3 is CASSPPGNQETQYF. The CDR3, as DNA: TGTGCCAGCAGTCCACCGGGGAATCAAGAGACCCAGTACTTC. The chain is built from TRBV27 and TRBJ2-5; D is possibly TRBD2 (5 bases). This CDR3 is built from 14 residues. CDR1 MNHEY and CDR2 SMNVEV come from the germline V gene (reference sequence). V gave up 5 bases and J gave up 2 bases, with 12 bases separating them.

The rearrangement links TRBV11-2 to TRBJ2-1; TRBD1 agrees at 8 bases. Trimming cost V 5 bases and J 8 bases; bases outside gene matches: 8. Germline CDR1 is SGHAT and CDR2 is FQNNGV. CDR3 length: 14 amino acids. Written as DNA, the CDR3 is TGTGCCAGCAGCCCCCGGGACAGGCCAGATGAGCAGTTCTTC. Translating gives CASSPRDRPDEQFF.

This rearrangement joins TRBV18 to TRBJ2-2; TRBD2 agrees at 10 bases. The CDR3 contains 17 residues. V shed 3 bases and J 0 bases; nucleotides not matched to a gene: 4. Germline V CDR1 and CDR2: KGHSH, LQKENI. The CDR3 loop is CASSPRTSGANTGELFF. CDR3 sequence (DNA): TGTGCCAGCTCACCGCGGACTAGCGGAGCGAACACCGGGGAGCTGTTTTTT.

The rearrangement links TRBV7-8 to TRBJ2-2; D call uncertain. CDR1 is SGHVS and CDR2 is FQNEAQ in the germline V gene. The V gene lost 5 bases and the J gene lost 6 bases, with 4 bases spanning the gap. This CDR3 is 11 amino acids long. The CDR3 loop reads CASSLAGELFF. The CDR3 DNA sequence: TGTGCCAGCAGCCTCGCCGGGGAGCTGTTTTTT. The variable domain in full, completed from reference TRBV7-8 and TRBJ2-2, reads GAGVSQSPRYKVAKRGQDVALRCDPISGHVSLFWYQQALGQGPEFLTYFQNEAQLDKSGLPSDRFFAERPEGSVSTLKIQRTQQEDSAVYLCASSLAGELFFGEGSRLTVL.

The chain combines TRBV19 with TRBJ2-1, with TRBD2 matching over 10 bases. The CDR3 is 17 amino acids. Losses at the gene ends were 1 base for V and 5 bases for J; bases not matched to a gene: 8. Germline V gene sequence: CDR1 LNHDA, CDR2 SQIVND (reference sequence). The CDR3 nucleotides read TGTGCCAGTAGTATAGGGGCTAGCGGGAGACTAGACAATGAGCAGTTCTTC. Translation: CASSIGASGRLDNEQFF.

The chain employs TRBV4-2 and TRBJ2-2, with 11 bases matching TRBD2. J lost 3 bases, V lost 3 bases, and 15 bases had no gene match. The CDR3 sequence is 20 residues long. Per germline, CDR1 LGHNA and CDR2 YNFKEQ. The CDR3 DNA reads TGTGCCAGCAGCCAGGGGACTAGCGGAGTCATCCGACGGGACACCGGGGAGCTGTTTTTT. The encoded protein is CASSQGTSGVIRRDTGELFF.

This clone has a single count. The chain links TRBV7-3 to TRBJ2-7; possible D gene TRBD2, 5 bases. Germline V gene data show CDR1 as SGHTA and CDR2 as FQGTGA. CDR3 length equals 14 residues. V lost 1 base to trimming and J lost 5 bases, with 12 bases between them. CDR3 sequence: CASSLRGMADEQYF. In nucleotides, the CDR3 is TGTGCCAGCAGCTTAAGAGGGATGGCCGACGAGCAGTACTTC.

The chain links TRBV9 to TRBJ2-3, with a possible D match to TRBD2 (6 bases). V dropped 4 bases and J dropped 6 bases, with 21 bases sitting between them. The CDR3 is 16 amino acids. Germline values: CDR1 SGDLS, CDR2 YYNGEE. The CDR3 reads CASSLPSARGWDTQYF. The DNA of the CDR3 is TGTGCCAGCAGCCTCCCTAGCGCGAGAGGGTGGGATACGCAGTATTTT.

The chain combines TRBV9 with TRBJ1-2; D unresolved. V lost 2 bases and J lost 2, with 13 bases in between. The CDR3 extends over 15 amino acids. The germline CDR1 and CDR2 sequences are SGDLS and YYNGEE. The CDR3 region is CASSVGGRENYGYTF. The CDR3 coding sequence is TGTGCCAGCAGCGTGGGTGGCCGGGAAAACTATGGCTACACCTTC.

The chain is built from TRBV25-1 and TRBJ2-1; weak D call: TRBD1 (6 bases). Germline assignment: CDR1 MGHDK and CDR2 SYGVNS. This CDR3 contains 13 residues. V was shortened by 8 bases and J by 11 bases, with 19 bases between the two germline ends. CDR3 in DNA: TGTGCCAGCGGTCGTCCACTCACAGGGAAGCAGTTCTTC. Its translation is CASGRPLTGKQFF.